This T cell receptor (beta chain) is drawn from a study of regulatory T cells. A remark on this clone: Its antigen remains unknown.

Amplification used 52 TRBV primers and 13 TRBJ primers. Clones were sequenced by immunoSEQ multiplex PCR, and TCRdb holds only the in-frame ones, with some missing. The sample holds about 18,000 clones, 65% to 90% seen once. The study, taken as a whole, reports: In CD3G-deficient patients, conventional CD4+ T cells were enriched for hydrophobic CDR3 residues at positions 6 and 7.

CDR3 length equals 15 residues. The V gene end was trimmed by 5 bases and the J gene end by 1 base; junction bases not matched to a gene: 5. Germline V gene lookup returns CDR1 LNHDA and CDR2 SQIVND (reference sequence). All CD3G-deficient patients showed autoimmunity, more severe in two. Patients aged 2 to 39 years had fewer naive T cells. The sample taken for sequencing was conventional CD4+ T cells sorted from blood. The chain has TRBV19 and TRBJ2-3, with 8 bases aligning to TRBD1. This clonotype originated in a young adult with CD3G deficiency. CDR3: CASSYQGARTDTQYF. In DNA, the CDR3 is TGTGCCAGTAGTTACCAGGGGGCCCGCACAGATACGCAGTATTTT.